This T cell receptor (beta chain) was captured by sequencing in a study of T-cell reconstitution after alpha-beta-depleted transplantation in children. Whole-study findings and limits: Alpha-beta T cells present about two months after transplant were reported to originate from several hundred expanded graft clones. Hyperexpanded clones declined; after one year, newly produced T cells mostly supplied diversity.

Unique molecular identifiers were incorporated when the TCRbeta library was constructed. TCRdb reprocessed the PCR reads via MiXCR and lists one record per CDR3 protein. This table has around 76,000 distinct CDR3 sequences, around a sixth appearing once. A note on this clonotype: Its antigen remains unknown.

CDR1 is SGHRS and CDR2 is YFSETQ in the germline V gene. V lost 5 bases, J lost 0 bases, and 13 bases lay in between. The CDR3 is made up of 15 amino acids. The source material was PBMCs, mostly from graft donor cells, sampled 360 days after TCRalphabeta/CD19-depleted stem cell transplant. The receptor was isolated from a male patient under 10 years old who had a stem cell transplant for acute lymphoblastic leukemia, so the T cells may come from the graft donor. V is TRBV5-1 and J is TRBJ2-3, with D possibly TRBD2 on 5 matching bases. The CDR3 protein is CASSSGERSTDTQYF. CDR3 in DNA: TGCGCCAGCAGTTCAGGAGAGCGGAGCACAGATACGCAGTATTTT.